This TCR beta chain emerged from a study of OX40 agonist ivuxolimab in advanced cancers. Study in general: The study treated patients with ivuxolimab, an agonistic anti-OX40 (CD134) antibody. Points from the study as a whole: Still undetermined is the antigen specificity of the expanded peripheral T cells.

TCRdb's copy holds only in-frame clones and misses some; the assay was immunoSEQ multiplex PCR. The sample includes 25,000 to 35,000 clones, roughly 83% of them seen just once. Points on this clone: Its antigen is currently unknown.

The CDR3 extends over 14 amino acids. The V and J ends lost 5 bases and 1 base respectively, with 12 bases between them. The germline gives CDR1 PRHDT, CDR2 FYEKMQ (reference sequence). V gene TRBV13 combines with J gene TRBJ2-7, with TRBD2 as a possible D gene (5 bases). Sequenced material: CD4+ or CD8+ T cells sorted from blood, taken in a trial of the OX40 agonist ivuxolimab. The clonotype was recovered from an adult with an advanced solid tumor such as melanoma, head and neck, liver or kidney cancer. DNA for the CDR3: TGTGCCAGCAGCCCGAGGACTCGATCCTACGAGCAGTACTTC. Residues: CASSPRTRSYEQYF. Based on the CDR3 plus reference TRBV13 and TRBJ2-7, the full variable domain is AAGVIQSPRHLIKEKRETATLKCYPIPRHDTVYWYQQGPGQDPQFLISFYEKMQSDKGSIPDRFSAQQFSDYHSELNMSSLELGDSALYFCASSPRTRSYEQYFGPGTRLTVT.